One T cell receptor beta chain is described in this entry. Original processing notes: The authors estimated nucleated cell counts from reference gene primer amplification. The protocol was immunoSEQ multiplex PCR, while the TCRdb copy is restricted to in-frame clones and leaves out a portion. That table supplies the V and J calls and clone size; D and trimming were determined from the DNA. The sample shows about 320,000 clones, roughly 86% of them seen only once. The V gene end was trimmed by 8 bases and the J gene end by 0 bases; junction bases not matched to a gene: 11. The CDR3 contains 17 residues. Germline CDR1 is LNHDA and CDR2 is SQIVND (reference sequence). These data are taken from a study of blood T cell repertoires in COVID-19. Study overall: Donors in the United States, Italy and Spain gave samples during acute or convalescent COVID-19. From T cells, B-cell-depleted T cells, or PBMCs came the material, which was cDNA or gDNA.

The chain couples TRBV19 to TRBJ1-5, with TRBD1 matching 9 bases. This TCR derives from a woman aged 50 to 60 with acute or convalescent COVID-19. The sequencing input was peripheral blood. The CDR3 DNA reads TGTGCCAGTCGTCCCGGGACAGGGACCCATAGCAATCAGCCCCAGCATTTT. It specifies CASRPGTGTHSNQPQHF.